A single sample gave rise to the 8 T cell receptor beta chains below, sequenced in a study of T cell responses to AZD1222 COVID-19 vaccine. The table came from immunoSEQ multiplex PCR; TCRdb's copy has only in-frame clones and leaves some out. The sample lists approximately 110,000 clones, about 89% occurring once. The source was peripheral blood, collected on day 0 of AZD1222 vaccination. The receptors shown here come from an adult in good health.

This clone has a handful of counts. The CDR3 region is CASSQGDGSWGTSEQFF. Written as DNA, the CDR3 is TGCGCCAGCAGCCAAGGGGACGGGTCATGGGGAACAAGTGAGCAGTTCTTC. This rearrangement joins TRBV4-1 to TRBJ2-1, with D possibly being TRBD1 or TRBD2 (5 bases each). Germline V gene sequence: CDR1 MGHRA, CDR2 YSYEKL. The CDR3 runs to 17 residues. V was cut by 1 base and J by 9 bases, with 22 bases left in between.

V and J are TRBV4-1 and TRBJ2-6; D gene unclear. Trimming cost V 3 bases and J 0 bases, with 9 bases left between them. From germline, CDR1 is MGHRA and CDR2 YSYEKL. This CDR3 contains 16 residues. The CDR3 DNA is TGCGCCAGCAGCCAGATGCAGCTCTCTGGGGCCAACGTCCTGACTTTC. This gives the protein CASSQMQLSGANVLTF.

This chain uses TRBV6-6 with TRBJ2-5; tentatively, D is TRBD2 (6 bases). There are 16 residues in the CDR3. Germline V CDR1 and CDR2: MNHNY, SVGAGI (reference sequence). Trimming stripped 0 bases from V and 5 bases from J, with 16 bases between. The CDR3 DNA is TGTGCCAGCAGTTACTCGGCCAGGGAGGAGTGGGAGACCCAGTACTTC. It translates to CASSYSAREEWETQYF.

The gene calls are TRBV6-2 or TRBV6-3 and TRBJ2-7, with 8 bases fitting TRBD2. Germline lookup yields CDR1 MNHEY and CDR2 SVGEGT. Losses at the gene ends were 0 bases for V and 5 bases for J; bases not matched to a gene: 15. This CDR3 comprises 18 residues. The CDR3 loop is CASSYSKVAGSDGDEQYF. Written as DNA, the CDR3 is TGTGCCAGCAGTTACTCGAAAGTAGCGGGATCGGACGGCGACGAGCAGTACTTC.

Here the CDR3 DNA reads TGTGCCAGCAGCTCTCAAGGTGGCGAGCAGTACTTC. Its protein product is CASSSQGGEQYF. The rearrangement links TRBV7-6 to TRBJ2-7; D unresolved. The CDR3 totals 12 residues. Trimming cost V 4 bases and J 6 bases, with 10 bases left between them. Germline V gives CDR1 SGHVS, CDR2 FNYEAQ.

This chain's CDR3 is CASRIERGNQPQHF. CDR3 sequence (DNA): TGTGCCAGCAGAATAGAGCGGGGCAATCAGCCCCAGCATTTT. The chain couples TRBV2 to TRBJ1-5; D not certain. The CDR3 sequence is 14 residues long. Germline V lookup: CDR1 SNHLY, CDR2 FYNNEI. The germline V and J ends were trimmed by 6 bases and 2 bases, with 11 bases remaining between them.

The V call is TRBV9, the J call TRBJ1-3; 7 positions agree with TRBD1. Germline V gives CDR1 SGDLS, CDR2 YYNGEE. The length of the CDR3 is 15 residues. V was pared by 1 base and J by 0 bases, with 1 base of the junction left unmatched. The CDR3: CASSVTGDSGNTIYF. The CDR3 DNA reads as TGTGCCAGCAGCGTAACAGGGGACTCTGGAAACACCATATATTTT. Filled out from reference TRBV9 and TRBJ1-3, the complete variable domain reads DSGVTQTPKHLITATGQRVTLRCSPRSGDLSVYWYQQSLDQGLQFLIQYYNGEERAKGNILERFSAQQFPDLHSELNLSSLELGDSALYFCASSVTGDSGNTIYFGEGSWLTVV.

Here the CDR3 DNA reads TGTGCCAGCATCAGCAAGGGCACTGAAGCTTTCTTT. It encodes CASISKGTEAFF. V is TRBV28 and J is TRBJ1-1, with no clear D. The CDR3 totals 12 residues. The V end lost 7 bases, the J end lost 4 bases, and 10 bases lay between the germline ends. CDR1 is MDHEN, CDR2 SYDVKM, per germline.